The T cell receptor (beta chain) described here comes from a study of early T cells in non-severe SARS-CoV-2 infection. Using its own MiXCR run on the 5' RACE reads, TCRdb lists one record per CDR3 protein. The sample holds 80,000 or so distinct CDR3 sequences, 15% to 18% seen once. This clonotype was seen ten or more times. This CDR3 comprises 12 residues. Germline V gene lookup returns CDR1 MDHEN and CDR2 SYDVKM. V was pared by 4 bases and J by 2 bases, with 4 bases between. The chain carries TRBV28 and TRBJ2-3; D is uncertain. The sequenced sample consisted of whole blood. This TCR came from an adult who was a healthcare worker with PCR-confirmed SARS-CoV-2 infection or an uninfected control (not recorded which). CDR3 sequence: CASSSTTDTQYF. CDR3 coding DNA: TGTGCCAGCAGTTCCACCACAGATACGCAGTATTTT.